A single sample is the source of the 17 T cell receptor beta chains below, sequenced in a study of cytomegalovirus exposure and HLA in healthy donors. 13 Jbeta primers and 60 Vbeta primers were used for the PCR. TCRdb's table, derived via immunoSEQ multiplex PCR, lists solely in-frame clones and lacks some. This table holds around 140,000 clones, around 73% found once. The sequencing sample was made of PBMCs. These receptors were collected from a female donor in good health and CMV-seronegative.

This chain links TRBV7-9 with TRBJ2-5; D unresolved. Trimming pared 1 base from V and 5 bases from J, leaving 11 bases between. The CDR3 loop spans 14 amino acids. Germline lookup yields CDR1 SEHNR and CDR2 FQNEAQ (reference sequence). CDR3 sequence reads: CASSLVASGETQYF. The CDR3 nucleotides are TGTGCCAGCAGCTTAGTGGCTAGTGGGGAGACCCAGTACTTC.

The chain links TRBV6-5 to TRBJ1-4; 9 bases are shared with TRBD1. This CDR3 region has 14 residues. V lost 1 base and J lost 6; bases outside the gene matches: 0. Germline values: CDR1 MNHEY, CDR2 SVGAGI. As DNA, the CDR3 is TGTGCCAGCAGTTACTGGACAGGGGATGAAAAACTGTTTTTT. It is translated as CASSYWTGDEKLFF.

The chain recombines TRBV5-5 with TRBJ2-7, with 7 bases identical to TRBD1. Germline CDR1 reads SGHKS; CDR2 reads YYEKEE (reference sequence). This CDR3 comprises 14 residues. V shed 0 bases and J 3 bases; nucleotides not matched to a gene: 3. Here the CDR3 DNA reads TGTGCCAGCAGCTTGGCGACAGGGCTCTACGAGCAGTACTTC. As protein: CASSLATGLYEQYF.

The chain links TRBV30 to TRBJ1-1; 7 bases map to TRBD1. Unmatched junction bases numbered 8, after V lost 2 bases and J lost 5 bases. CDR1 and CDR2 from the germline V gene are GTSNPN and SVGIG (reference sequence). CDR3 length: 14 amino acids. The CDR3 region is CAWSWDSRGTEAFF. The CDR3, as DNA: TGTGCCTGGAGTTGGGACAGCCGAGGTACTGAAGCTTTCTTT. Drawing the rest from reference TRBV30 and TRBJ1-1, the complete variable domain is SQTIHQWPATLVQPVGSPLSLECTVEGTSNPNLYWYRQAAGRGLQLLFYSVGIGQISSEVPQNLSASRPQDRQFILSSKKLLLSDSGFYLCAWSWDSRGTEAFFGQGTRLTVV.

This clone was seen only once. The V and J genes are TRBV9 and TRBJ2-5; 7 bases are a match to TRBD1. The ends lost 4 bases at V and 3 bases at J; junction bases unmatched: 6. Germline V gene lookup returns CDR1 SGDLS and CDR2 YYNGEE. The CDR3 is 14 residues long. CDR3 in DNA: TGTGCCAGCAGCCCCCGGACAGGAGAAGAGACCCAGTACTTC. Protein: CASSPRTGEETQYF.

The CDR3 is CASSLVSGSYNEQFF. The CDR3 nucleotides read TGCGCCAGCAGCTTGGTCAGCGGGAGCTACAATGAGCAGTTCTTC. The chain has TRBV5-1 and TRBJ2-1, with TRBD2 matching over 8 bases. Germline assignment: CDR1 SGHRS and CDR2 YFSETQ. The CDR3 totals 15 residues. Trimming cost V 0 bases and J 3 bases; bases outside gene matches: 2.

The CDR3 protein is CASSEAPGQGYEQYF. Written as DNA, the CDR3 is TGTGCCAGCAGTGAAGCGCCGGGACAAGGCTACGAGCAGTACTTC. The V call is TRBV6-1, the J call TRBJ2-7; weak D call: TRBD1 (6 bases). Germline lookup yields CDR1 MNHNS and CDR2 SASEGT. The CDR3 is made up of 15 amino acids. V was pared by 0 bases and J by 3 bases, with 12 bases between.

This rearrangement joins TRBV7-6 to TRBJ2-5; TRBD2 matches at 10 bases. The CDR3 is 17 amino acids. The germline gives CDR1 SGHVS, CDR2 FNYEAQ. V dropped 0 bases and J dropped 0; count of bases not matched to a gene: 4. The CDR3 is CASSLARLAGDQETQYF. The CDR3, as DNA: TGTGCCAGCAGCTTAGCGCGCCTAGCGGGAGACCAAGAGACCCAGTACTTC.

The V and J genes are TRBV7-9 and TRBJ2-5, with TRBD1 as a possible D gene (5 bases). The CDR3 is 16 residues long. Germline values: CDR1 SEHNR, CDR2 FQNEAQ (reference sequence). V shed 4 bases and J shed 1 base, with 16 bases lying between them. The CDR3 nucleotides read TGTGCCAGCAGCTCCTCCTATAAGGGGTCCCAAGAGACCCAGTACTTC. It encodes CASSSSYKGSQETQYF.

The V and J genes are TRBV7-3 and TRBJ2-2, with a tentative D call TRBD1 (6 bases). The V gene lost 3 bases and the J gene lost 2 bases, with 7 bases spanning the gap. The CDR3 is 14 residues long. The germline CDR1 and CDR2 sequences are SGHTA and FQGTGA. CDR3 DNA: TGTGCCAGCAGCTTGGGACATAACACCGGGGAGCTGTTTTTT. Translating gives CASSLGHNTGELFF.

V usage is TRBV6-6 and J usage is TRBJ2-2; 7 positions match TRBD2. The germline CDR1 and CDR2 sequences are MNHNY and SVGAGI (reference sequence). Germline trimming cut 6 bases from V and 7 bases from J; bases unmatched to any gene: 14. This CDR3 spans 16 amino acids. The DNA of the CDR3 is TGTGCCAGCAGCCCTGGTCCGCGGGAGACGGGCGGGGAGCTGTTTTTT. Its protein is CASSPGPRETGGELFF.

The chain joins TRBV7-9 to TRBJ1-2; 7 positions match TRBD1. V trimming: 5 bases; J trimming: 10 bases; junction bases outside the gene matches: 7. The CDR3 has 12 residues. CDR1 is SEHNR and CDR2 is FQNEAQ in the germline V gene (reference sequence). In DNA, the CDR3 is TGTGCCAGCAGCCGGGACAGTTGGGACTACACCTTC. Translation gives CASSRDSWDYTF.

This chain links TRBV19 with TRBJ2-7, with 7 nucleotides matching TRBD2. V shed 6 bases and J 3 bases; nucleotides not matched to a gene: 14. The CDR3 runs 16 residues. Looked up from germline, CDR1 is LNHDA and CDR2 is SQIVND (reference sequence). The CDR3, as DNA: TGTGCCAGTAGCGGGGCCCCGAGCGGGATTCTCTACGAGCAGTACTTC. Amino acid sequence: CASSGAPSGILYEQYF.

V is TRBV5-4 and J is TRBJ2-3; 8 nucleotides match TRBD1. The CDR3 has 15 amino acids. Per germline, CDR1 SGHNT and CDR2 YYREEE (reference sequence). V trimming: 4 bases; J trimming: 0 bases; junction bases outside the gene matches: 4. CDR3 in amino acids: CASSTGTGSTDTQYF. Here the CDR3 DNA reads TGTGCCAGCAGCACCGGGACAGGAAGCACAGATACGCAGTATTTT.

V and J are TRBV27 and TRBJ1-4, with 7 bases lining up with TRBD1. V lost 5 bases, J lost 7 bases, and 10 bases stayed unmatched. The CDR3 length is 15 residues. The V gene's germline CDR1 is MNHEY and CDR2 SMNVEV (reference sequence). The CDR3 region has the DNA TGTGCCAGCAGTCCCGGGACAGTTTGGAGTGAAAAACTGTTTTTT. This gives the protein CASSPGTVWSEKLFF.

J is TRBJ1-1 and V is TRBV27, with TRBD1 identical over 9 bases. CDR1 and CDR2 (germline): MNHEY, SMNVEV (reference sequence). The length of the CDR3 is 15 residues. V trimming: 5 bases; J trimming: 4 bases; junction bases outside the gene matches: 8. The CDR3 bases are TGTGCCAGCAGTCCCGTGGGGACAGGGCTCACTGAAGCTTTCTTT. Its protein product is CASSPVGTGLTEAFF.

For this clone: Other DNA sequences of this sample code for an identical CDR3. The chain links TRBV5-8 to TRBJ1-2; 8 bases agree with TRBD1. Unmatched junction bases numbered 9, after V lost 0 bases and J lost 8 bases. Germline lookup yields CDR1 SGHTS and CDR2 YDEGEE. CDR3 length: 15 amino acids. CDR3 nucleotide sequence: TGTGCCAGCAGCTTGGTTATTAGACAGGGGAACGGCTACACCTTC. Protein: CASSLVIRQGNGYTF.